Below are 22 T cell receptor beta chains sequenced from a single sample in a study of shared clonotypes between healthy human individuals. Cells designated naive CD8 were CD45RO-negative and were positively selected for CCR7, with terminally differentiated effector memory CD45RA+ cells excluded. Sequencing used immunoSEQ multiplex PCR; TCRdb keeps in-frame clones, though not all of them. The sample holds approximately 600,000 clones; about 95% are singletons and the top ten take 0.095% to 0.14%. The sequenced sample was naive CD8+ T cells sorted from blood. The receptors stem from a woman under 40 in good health.

The chain joins TRBV7-9 to TRBJ2-2, with D perhaps TRBD1 (5 bases). The CDR3 extends over 16 amino acids. CDR1 is SEHNR and CDR2 is FQNEAQ in the germline V gene (reference sequence). With 1 base removed from V and 4 bases from J, the gap between germline ends came to 13 bases. The CDR3 is CASSLVAGYSTGELFF. In DNA, the CDR3 is TGTGCCAGCAGCTTAGTGGCAGGGTATAGCACCGGGGAGCTGTTTTTT.

The count of this clone is one. The CDR3 reads CASSNGGLAGGDEQFF. The DNA for the CDR3 is TGTGCCAGCAGCAACGGCGGACTTGCGGGGGGTGATGAGCAGTTCTTC. The chain joins TRBV9 to TRBJ2-1, with 8 bases aligning to TRBD2. Germline V gene sequence: CDR1 SGDLS, CDR2 YYNGEE. Trimming at V came to 4 bases and at J to 8 bases, leaving 14 bases not matched to a gene. The CDR3 has 16 residues.

The chain has TRBV10-3 and TRBJ1-3; TRBD1 aligns across 8 bases. Germline trimming cut 10 bases from V and 4 bases from J; bases unmatched to any gene: 9. This CDR3 region has 14 residues. CDR1 ENHRY and CDR2 SYGVKD come from the germline V gene. The CDR3 sequence is CATSTGEGGNTIYF. In DNA form, the CDR3 reads TGTGCCACTTCGACAGGGGAAGGAGGAAACACCATATATTTT.

This clone has just one count. The V call is TRBV2, the J call TRBJ1-1; no reliable D call. V lost 8 bases and J 5 bases, leaving 9 bases between the germline ends. Germline V gene lookup returns CDR1 SNHLY and CDR2 FYNNEI. The CDR3 has 11 amino acids. The CDR3 DNA reads TGTGCCAGCCTAGGAGGGACTGAAGCTTTCTTT. As protein: CASLGGTEAFF.

The chain employs TRBV28 and TRBJ2-7; 14 positions match TRBD2. Germline V gene sequence: CDR1 MDHEN, CDR2 SYDVKM. V dropped 3 bases and J dropped 4; count of bases not matched to a gene: 20. The CDR3 loop spans 21 amino acids. In DNA form, the CDR3 reads TGTGCCAGCAGTTTCCTCGCTTGGGCGGGGGGACTAGCGGGAGAAATGTACGAGCAGTACTTC. Translated, it gives CASSFLAWAGGLAGEMYEQYF. The full variable domain, in which reference TRBV28 and TRBJ2-7 provide the parts outside the CDR3, is DVKVTQSSRYLVKRTGEKVFLECVQDMDHENMFWYRQDPGLGLRLIYFSYDVKMKEKGDIPEGYSVSREKKERFSLILESASTNQTSMYLCASSFLAWAGGLAGEMYEQYFGPGTRLTVT.

The chain employs TRBV29-1 and TRBJ1-4; tentatively, D is TRBD1 (5 bases). CDR3 length: 12 residues. Trimming stripped 4 bases from V and 7 bases from J, with 10 bases between. The V gene's germline CDR1 is SQVTM and CDR2 ANQGSEA. In nucleotides, the CDR3 is TGCAGCGTTGCGGGGGGTGGTGAAAAACTGTTTTTT. Its protein is CSVAGGGEKLFF.

Worth noting for this clone: Different DNA sequences within this sample yield the same CDR3. The chain combines TRBV27 with TRBJ2-3; 10 bases are shared with TRBD2. Trimming at V came to 3 bases and at J to 3 bases, leaving 3 bases not matched to a gene. This CDR3 spans 15 amino acids. The germline V gene encodes CDR1 MNHEY and CDR2 SMNVEV (reference sequence). The DNA of the CDR3 is TGTGCCAGCAGTTTCCTAGCGGGAGTGACAGATACGCAGTATTTT. The encoded protein is CASSFLAGVTDTQYF.

V is TRBV18 and J is TRBJ1-1; D is perhaps TRBD1 (6 bases). Germline assignment: CDR1 KGHSH and CDR2 LQKENI. The CDR3 has 12 residues. Trimming left V 3 bases short and J 8 bases short, with 10 bases between. The CDR3 sequence is CASSPGGAEAFF. The CDR3 nucleotides are TGTGCCAGCTCACCGGGGGGGGCCGAAGCTTTCTTT.

The rearrangement joins TRBV29-1 to TRBJ2-7, with D perhaps matching TRBD2 (5 bases). V lost 4 bases, J lost 4 bases, and 17 bases lay in between. Germline CDR1 reads SQVTM; CDR2 reads ANQGSEA. This CDR3 is built from 14 residues. The CDR3 loop is CSVVWAEAGYEQYF. The CDR3 bases are TGCAGCGTTGTCTGGGCGGAGGCTGGTTACGAGCAGTACTTC.

The chain links TRBV27 to TRBJ2-5; 14 nucleotides match TRBD2. Germline V gene data show CDR1 as MNHEY and CDR2 as SMNVEV (reference sequence). The CDR3 extends over 20 amino acids. V dropped 2 bases and J dropped 1; count of bases not matched to a gene: 12. The CDR3 nucleotides are TGTGCCAGCAGTTTAAGTGGGACTAGCGGGAGTCCTCAAACCCAAGAGACCCAGTACTTC. As protein: CASSLSGTSGSPQTQETQYF.

The genes are TRBV2 and TRBJ2-5; no firm D call. V gave up 4 bases and J gave up 7 bases, with 13 bases separating them. Germline-derived CDR1 and CDR2 are SNHLY and FYNNEI. CDR3 length equals 13 residues. The CDR3 loop reads CASSVNVDWTQYF. The CDR3 DNA is TGTGCCAGCAGTGTAAACGTTGACTGGACCCAGTACTTC.

The chain combines TRBV6-1 with TRBJ2-7; 12 nucleotides align to TRBD1. Per the germline V gene, CDR1 is MNHNS and CDR2 is SASEGT. The CDR3 has 15 amino acids. After removal of 5 bases from V and 7 bases from J, the junction contained 9 bases not matched to a gene. The CDR3 coding sequence is TGTGCCAGCAGTATACCGGGACAGGGGGCGGATGAGCAGTACTTC. Its protein is CASSIPGQGADEQYF.

The rearrangement links TRBV28 to TRBJ2-7; D is unclear. CDR3 size: 16 residues. With 5 bases removed from V and 0 bases from J, the gap between germline ends came to 17 bases. Looked up from germline, CDR1 is MDHEN and CDR2 is SYDVKM. CDR3 residues: CASSGPYLLSSYEQYF. The DNA for the CDR3 is TGTGCCAGCAGTGGACCTTATTTACTTAGCTCCTACGAGCAGTACTTC. Full variable domain (outside the CDR3, taken from reference TRBV28 and TRBJ2-7): DVKVTQSSRYLVKRTGEKVFLECVQDMDHENMFWYRQDPGLGLRLIYFSYDVKMKEKGDIPEGYSVSREKKERFSLILESASTNQTSMYLCASSGPYLLSSYEQYFGPGTRLTVT.

The chain joins TRBV27 to TRBJ2-7; 8 positions match TRBD1. Germline assignment: CDR1 MNHEY and CDR2 SMNVEV (reference sequence). The CDR3 contains 14 residues. V was clipped by 4 bases and J by 3 bases; unmatched bases: 5. CDR3 DNA sequence: TGTGCCAGCAGTTCAGGACAGGGTCTCTACGAGCAGTACTTC. As protein: CASSSGQGLYEQYF.

CDR3 sequence reads: CASSYGSVNTEAFF. The CDR3 DNA sequence: TGTGCCAGCAGTTACGGAAGTGTTAACACTGAAGCTTTCTTT. This chain links TRBV6-6 with TRBJ1-1; D is ambiguous. The CDR3 spans 14 residues. From germline, CDR1 is MNHNY and CDR2 SVGAGI (reference sequence). V lost 2 bases and J 2 bases, leaving 9 bases between the germline ends.

The chain couples TRBV28 to TRBJ1-1; no definite D call. The CDR3 has 18 residues. CDR1 MDHEN and CDR2 SYDVKM come from the germline V gene. With 4 bases removed from V and 4 bases from J, the gap between germline ends came to 25 bases. This CDR3 reads CASSSRVRRQNTGTEAFF. The CDR3 region has the DNA TGTGCCAGCAGTTCCCGAGTCCGGAGACAAAATACCGGCACTGAAGCTTTCTTT.

The chain couples TRBV13 to TRBJ2-1, with 8 positions matching TRBD2. The trim removed 4 bases at V and 6 bases at J, leaving 17 bases unmatched. From germline, CDR1 is PRHDT and CDR2 FYEKMQ (reference sequence). CDR3 length: 18 amino acids. CDR3 coding DNA: TGTGCCAGCAGCTCAGCTCACGGACGGGACGCGGGGGGCAATGAGCAGTTCTTC. This sequence encodes CASSSAHGRDAGGNEQFF.

This clone was observed a single time. Additional DNA sequences in this sample encode the identical CDR3. The J gene is TRBJ1-5, the V gene TRBV28, with 7 nucleotides matching TRBD1. The germline V gene encodes CDR1 MDHEN and CDR2 SYDVKM. CDR3 length: 13 amino acids. V was clipped by 3 bases and J by 4 bases; unmatched bases: 0. CDR3 nucleotide sequence: TGTGCCAGCAGTTTGACAGGGAATCAGCCCCAGCATTTT. It is translated as CASSLTGNQPQHF.

The gene calls are TRBV19 and TRBJ2-1; D is unresolved. The V and J ends lost 5 bases and 0 bases respectively, with 23 bases between them. CDR1 is LNHDA, CDR2 SQIVND, per germline (reference sequence). The CDR3 extends over 19 amino acids. CDR3 DNA sequence: TGTGCCAGTAGTTGGCTAGTAGTACCCACACTAAACTCCTACAATGAGCAGTTCTTC. It encodes CASSWLVVPTLNSYNEQFF. The whole variable domain, remainder taken from reference TRBV19 and TRBJ2-1, is DGGITQSPKYLFRKEGQNVTLSCEQNLNHDAMYWYRQDPGQGLRLIYYSQIVNDFQKGDIAEGYSVSREKKESFPLTVTSAQKNPTAFYLCASSWLVVPTLNSYNEQFFGPGTRLTVL.

The rearrangement joins TRBV28 to TRBJ2-7, with 9 bases matching TRBD2. Germline V gene lookup returns CDR1 MDHEN and CDR2 SYDVKM. The ends lost 6 bases at V and 4 bases at J; junction bases unmatched: 7. The CDR3 covers 14 residues. CDR3 protein: CASREAGGPYEQYF. The CDR3 region has the DNA TGTGCCAGCAGGGAAGCGGGAGGACCTTACGAGCAGTACTTC.

The rearrangement joins TRBV11-2 to TRBJ2-7, with TRBD2 matching over 15 bases. Germline V gene lookup returns CDR1 SGHAT and CDR2 FQNNGV. V lost 2 bases, J lost 7 bases, and 6 bases stayed unmatched. The CDR3 sequence is 16 residues long. Here the CDR3 DNA reads TGTGCCAGCAGCTTACTTCGGACTAGCGGGAGGGGTGAGCAGTACTTC. This codes for CASSLLRTSGRGEQYF.

On this clone: The sample contains more than one DNA sequence encoding this CDR3. The chain links TRBV27 to TRBJ1-5; perhaps TRBD1 as D (5 bases). Trimming stripped 2 bases from V and 6 bases from J, with 11 bases between. This CDR3 has 14 residues. Germline V gives CDR1 MNHEY, CDR2 SMNVEV (reference sequence). CDR3 nucleotide sequence: TGTGCCAGCAGTTTAGGAGGGGCAGGTCAGCCCCAGCATTTT. It is translated as CASSLGGAGQPQHF.